This T cell receptor beta chain was captured in a study of metastatic and nonmetastatic thyroid tumors. Study-level information: Blood and tumor or nodule tissue repertoires from malignant and benign thyroid patients were compared.

Remarks on this clone: No antigen is known for it. A much larger clone lies one base from this, so it may be a read error. Without the conserved terminal phenylalanine or tryptophan, this CDR3 likely stems from a read error. The DNA is omitted, as the CDR3 cannot be located on it reliably, and the CDR3 follows TCRdb's listing.

With termini counted, the CDR3 has 13 amino acids. The V gene's germline CDR1 is LGHDT and CDR2 YNNKEL (reference sequence). Source study methods: Between-group CDR3 differences, defined by clinicopathological status, yielded a distant-metastasis classifier for papillary thyroid cancer. Through MiXCR, TCRdb re-clonotyped the PCR reads. The authors' filters were not applied to this entry. The sample yields more than 20,000 clones, around 12% seen once. Thyroid surgery was performed in patients who had received no treatment beforehand. Notes on the study in general: For both blood and tumor, malignant thyroid tumors reportedly showed significantly higher TCR beta diversity than benign nodules did.

Specimen: blood. The receptor comes from a female donor with papillary thyroid cancer or a benign thyroid nodule (not recorded which). Some clones in this sample may be carry-over from other donors' samples. The chain couples TRBV3-1 to TRBJ1-1; TRBD1 reflects the table's D call only, with no check against the DNA. The CDR3 loop reads CASIQAGTDMTWV.